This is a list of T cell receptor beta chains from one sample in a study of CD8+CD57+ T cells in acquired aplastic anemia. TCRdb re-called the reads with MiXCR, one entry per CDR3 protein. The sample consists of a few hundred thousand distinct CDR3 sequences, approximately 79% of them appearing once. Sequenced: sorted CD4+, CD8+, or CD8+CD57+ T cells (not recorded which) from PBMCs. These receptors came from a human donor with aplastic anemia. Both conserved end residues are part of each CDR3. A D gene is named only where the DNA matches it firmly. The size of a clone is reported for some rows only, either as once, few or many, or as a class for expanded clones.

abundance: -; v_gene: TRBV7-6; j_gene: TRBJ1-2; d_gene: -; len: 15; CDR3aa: CASTLRRVPSWANTF; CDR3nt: TGTGCCAGCACCCTGAGGAGGGTCCCCTCTTGGGCCAACACCTTC
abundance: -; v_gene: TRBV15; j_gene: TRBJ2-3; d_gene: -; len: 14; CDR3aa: CATSDRGRAYAQYF; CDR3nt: TGTGCCACCAGCGACCGGGGCCGTGCCTATGCGCAGTACTTT
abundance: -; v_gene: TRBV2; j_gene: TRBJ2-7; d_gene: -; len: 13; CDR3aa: CASSDGALGEQYF; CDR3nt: TGTGCCAGCAGCGATGGGGCTCTCGGCGAGCAGTACTTC
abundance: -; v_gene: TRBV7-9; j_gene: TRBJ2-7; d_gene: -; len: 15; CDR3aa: CASSHRTLGDYEQYF; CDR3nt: TGTGCCAGCAGCCATCGGACACTAGGGGACTACGAGCAGTACTTC
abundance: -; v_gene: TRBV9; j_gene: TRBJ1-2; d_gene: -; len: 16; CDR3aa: CASSSGDRGLDYGYTF; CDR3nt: TGTGCCAGCAGCTCAGGGGACCGGGGCTTGGATTATGGCTACACCTTC
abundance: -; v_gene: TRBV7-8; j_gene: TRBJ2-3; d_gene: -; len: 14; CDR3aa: CASSPLNPPVREYF; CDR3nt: TGTGCCAGTAGCCCACTTAATCCTCCGGTTAGAGAGTATTTT
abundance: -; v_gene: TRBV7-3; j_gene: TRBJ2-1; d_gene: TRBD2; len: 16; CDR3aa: CASSLLAGGSYNERFF; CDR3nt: TGTGCCAGCAGCTTACTAGCGGGGGGCTCCTACAATGAGCGGTTCTTC
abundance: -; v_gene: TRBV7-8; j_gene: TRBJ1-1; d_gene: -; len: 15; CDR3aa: CASSLARTRGTEDFF; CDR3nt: TGTGCCAGCAGCTTAGCTCGGACACGGGGTACGGAAGATTTCTTT
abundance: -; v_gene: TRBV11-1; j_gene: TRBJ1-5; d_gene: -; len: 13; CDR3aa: CASSQKVTQPQHF; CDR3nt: TGCGCCAGCAGCCAAAAAGTGACACAGCCCCAGCATTTT
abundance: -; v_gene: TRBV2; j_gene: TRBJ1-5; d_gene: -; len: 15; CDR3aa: CASRERDTSGQPQHF; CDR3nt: TGTGCCAGCAGAGAAAGGGACACTTCAGGTCAGCCCCAGCATTTT
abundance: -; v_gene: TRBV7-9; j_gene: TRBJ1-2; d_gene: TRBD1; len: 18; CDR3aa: CATSDKWDSGPDTYGYTF; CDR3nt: TGTGCCACCAGCGATAAATGGGACAGCGGTCCGGACACGTATGGCTACACCTTC
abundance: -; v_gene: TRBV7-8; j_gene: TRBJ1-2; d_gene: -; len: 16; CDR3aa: CASSLEGGPVMYGYTF; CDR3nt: TGTGCCAGCAGCTTAGAGGGAGGTCCCGTTATGTATGGCTACACCTTC
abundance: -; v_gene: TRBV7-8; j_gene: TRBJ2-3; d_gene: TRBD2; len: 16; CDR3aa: CASRGIAGAGIGYAVF; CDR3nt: TGTGCCAGTAGGGGAATAGCGGGGGCAGGGATCGGATACGCAGTATTT
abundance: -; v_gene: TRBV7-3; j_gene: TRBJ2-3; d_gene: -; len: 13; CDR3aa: CASGNEGKDTQYF; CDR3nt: TGTGCCAGCGGGAACGAGGGCAAAGACACTCAATATTTT
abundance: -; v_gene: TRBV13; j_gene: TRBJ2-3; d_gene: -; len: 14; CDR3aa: CASGLAGNIDSLYF; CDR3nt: TGTGCCAGCGGCTTAGCTGGGAACATCGATTCGTTGTATTTT
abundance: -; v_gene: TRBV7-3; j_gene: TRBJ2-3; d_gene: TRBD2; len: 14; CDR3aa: CASSLSRAGGETQF; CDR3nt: TGTGCCAGCAGCTTAAGTCGAGCGGGAGGAGAGACCCAGTTT
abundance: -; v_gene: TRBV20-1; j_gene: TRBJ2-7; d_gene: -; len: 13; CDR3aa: CSARRGTVYEQYF; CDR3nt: TGCAGTGCTAGACGGGGCACGGTCTACGAGCAGTACTTC
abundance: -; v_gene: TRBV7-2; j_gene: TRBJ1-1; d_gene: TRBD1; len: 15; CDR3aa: CASSLTGGADYGDFF; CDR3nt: TGTGCCAGCAGCTTGACAGGGGGCGCCGACTATGGCGATTTCTTT
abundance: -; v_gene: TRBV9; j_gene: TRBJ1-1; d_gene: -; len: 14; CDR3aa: CASSVGLADTEAFF; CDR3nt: TGTGCCAGCAGCGTAGGACTAGCGGACACAGAAGCTTTCTTT
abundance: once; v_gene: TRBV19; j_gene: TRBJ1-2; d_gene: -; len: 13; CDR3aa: CASSINFNYGYTF; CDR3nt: TGTGCCAGTAGTATCAACTTTAACTATGGCTACACCTTC
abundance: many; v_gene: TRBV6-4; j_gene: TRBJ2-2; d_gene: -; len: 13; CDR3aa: CASSPSGTGELFF; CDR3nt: TGTGCCAGCAGTCCTAGTGGCACCGGGGAGCTGTTTTTT
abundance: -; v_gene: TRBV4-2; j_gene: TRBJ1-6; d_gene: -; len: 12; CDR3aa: CASSHNNSPFHF; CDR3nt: TGTGCCAGCAGCCACAATAATTCACCCTTCCACTTT
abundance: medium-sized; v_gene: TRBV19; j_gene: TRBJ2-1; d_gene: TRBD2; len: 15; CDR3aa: CASSLTSGVYNEQFF; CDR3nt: TGTGCCAGTAGTCTGACTAGCGGGGTCTACAATGAGCAGTTCTTC
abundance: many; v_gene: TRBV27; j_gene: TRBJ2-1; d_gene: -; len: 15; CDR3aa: CASSETRSGNNEQFF; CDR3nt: TGTGCCAGCAGTGAAACCCGGTCAGGGAACAATGAGCAGTTCTTC
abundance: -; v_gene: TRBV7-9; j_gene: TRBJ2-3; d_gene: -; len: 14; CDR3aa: CASSLVGGAHTQGF; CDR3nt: TGTGCCAGCAGCTTAGTGGGCGGGGCGCATACGCAGGGTTTT
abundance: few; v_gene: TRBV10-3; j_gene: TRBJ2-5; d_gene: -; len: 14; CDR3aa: CAISGGRGQETQYF; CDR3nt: TGTGCCATCAGCGGGGGCCGGGGGCAAGAGACCCAGTACTTC
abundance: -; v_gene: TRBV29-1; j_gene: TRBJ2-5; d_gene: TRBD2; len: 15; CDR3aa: CSARRTSGSQETQYF; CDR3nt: TGCAGCGCTAGGAGGACTAGCGGGAGCCAAGAGACCCAGTACTTC
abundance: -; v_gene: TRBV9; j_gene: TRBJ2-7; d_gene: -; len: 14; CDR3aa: CASSRHSGRTDTHF; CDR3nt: TGTGCCAGCAGCCGCCATAGCGGCCGCACAGATACGCACTTC
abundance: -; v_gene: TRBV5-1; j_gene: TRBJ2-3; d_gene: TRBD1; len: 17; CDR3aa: CASSLGAGTGGVDTQYF; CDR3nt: TGCGCCAGCAGCTTGGGAGCCGGGACAGGGGGTGTAGATACGCAGTATTTT
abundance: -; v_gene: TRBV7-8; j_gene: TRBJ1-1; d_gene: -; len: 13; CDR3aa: CASSLYVNTEAFF; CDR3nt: TGTGCCAGCAGCCTCTATGTTAACACTGAAGCTTTCTTT
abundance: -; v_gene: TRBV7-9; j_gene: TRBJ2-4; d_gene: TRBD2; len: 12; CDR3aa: CASSFAGDRGNF; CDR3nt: TGTGCCAGCAGCTTTGCGGGAGACAGAGGGAACTTC
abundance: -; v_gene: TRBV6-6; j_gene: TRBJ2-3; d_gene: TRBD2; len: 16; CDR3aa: CASSSRTSGGADTQYF; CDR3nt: TGTGCCAGCAGTTCCCGGACTAGCGGGGGTGCGGATACGCAGTATTTT
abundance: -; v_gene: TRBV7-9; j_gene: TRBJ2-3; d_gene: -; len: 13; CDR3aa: CACGEGAYHTQYF; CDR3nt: TGTGCCTGCGGGGAAGGGGCGTACCATACGCAGTATTTT
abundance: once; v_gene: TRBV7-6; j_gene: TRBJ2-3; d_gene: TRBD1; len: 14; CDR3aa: CASSLAHGTDEKYF; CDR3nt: TGTGCCAGCAGCTTAGCCCACGGGACAGATGAGAAGTATTTT
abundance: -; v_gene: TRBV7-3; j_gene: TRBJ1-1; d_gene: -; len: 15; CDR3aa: CASSLGRTGAAEEFF; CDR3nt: TGTGCCAGCAGCTTAGGTCGGACGGGGGCAGCTGAGGAGTTCTTT
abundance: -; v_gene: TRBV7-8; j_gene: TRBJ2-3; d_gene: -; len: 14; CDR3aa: CASSVGGGPTETQF; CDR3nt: TGTGCCAGCAGCGTAGGGGGAGGGCCCACAGAGACGCAGTTT
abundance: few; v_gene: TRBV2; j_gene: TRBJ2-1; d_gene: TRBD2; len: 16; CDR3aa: CASSGYTSGGADEQFF; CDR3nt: TGTGCCAGCAGTGGATATACTAGCGGGGGGGCCGATGAGCAGTTCTTC
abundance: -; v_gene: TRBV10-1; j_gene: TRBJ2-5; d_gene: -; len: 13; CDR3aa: CASSRALGETQYF; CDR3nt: TGCGCCAGCAGTAGGGCGTTAGGAGAGACCCAGTACTTC
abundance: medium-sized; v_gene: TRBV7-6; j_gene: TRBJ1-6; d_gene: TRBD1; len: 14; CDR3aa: CASSSDRGLSPLHF; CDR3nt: TGTGCCAGCAGCTCGGACAGGGGACTTTCACCCCTCCACTTT
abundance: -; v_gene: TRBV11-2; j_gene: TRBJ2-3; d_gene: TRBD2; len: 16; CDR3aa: CASSLRGGLGPDTQYF; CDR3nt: TGTGCCAGCAGTTTAAGGGGAGGGCTAGGGCCAGATACGCAGTATTTT
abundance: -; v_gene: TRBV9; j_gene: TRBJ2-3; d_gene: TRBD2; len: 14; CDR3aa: CASSVGGGPGALYF; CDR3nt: TGTGCCAGCAGCGTAGGCGGGGGTCCCGGTGCGCTGTATTTT
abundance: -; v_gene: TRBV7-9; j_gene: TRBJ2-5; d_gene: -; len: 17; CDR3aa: CASSLIPGELLFGTQYF; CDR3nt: TGTGCCAGCAGCTTAATACCCGGGGAGCTGCTTTTTGGGACCCAGTACTTC
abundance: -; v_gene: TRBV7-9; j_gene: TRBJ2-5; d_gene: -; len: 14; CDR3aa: CATSRGSEHETEYF; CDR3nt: TGTGCCACCAGCCGTGGCAGCGAGCACGAGACCGAGTACTTC
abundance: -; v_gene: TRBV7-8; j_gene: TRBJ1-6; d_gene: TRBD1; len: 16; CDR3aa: CASSSHPAGTALSLHF; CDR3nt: TGTGCCAGCAGCTCTCATCCAGCCGGGACAGCCCTTTCCCTCCACTTT
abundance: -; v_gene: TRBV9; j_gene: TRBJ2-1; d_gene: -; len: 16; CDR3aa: CASSQGGEKGQDEQFF; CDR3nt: TGTGCCAGCAGCCAGGGGGGAGAAAAGGGTCAGGATGAGCAGTTCTTC
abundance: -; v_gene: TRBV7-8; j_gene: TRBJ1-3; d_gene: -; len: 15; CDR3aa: CASSEGGAAGNTIYF; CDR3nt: TGTGCCAGCAGCGAAGGGGGGGCAGCGGGAAACACCATATATTTT